A selection of T cell receptor beta chains follows, all from one sample in a study of cytomegalovirus exposure and HLA in healthy donors. The data were produced by immunoSEQ multiplex PCR, yet TCRdb's version contains in-frame clones alone and is incomplete. The sample holds fewer than 45,000 clones. The material sequenced was PBMCs. These receptors were obtained from a man aged 35-49 years in good health and CMV-seropositive. CDR3s include the opening cysteine and the closing phenylalanine or tryptophan. D genes are given only for firm matches.

J	V	D	length	CDR3	DNA
TRBJ2-7	TRBV9	NA	15	CASSPRGGGTYEQYF	TGTGCCAGCAGCCCTCGGGGTGGCGGGACTTACGAGCAGTACTTC
TRBJ2-1	TRBV7-9	TRBD2	17	CASSSLAGGPPYNEQFF	TGTGCCAGCAGCTCCCTAGCGGGAGGGCCCCCCTACAATGAGCAGTTCTTC
TRBJ2-3	TRBV18	NA	15	CASSRGRLGTDTQYF	TGTGCCAGCTCACGGGGGCGGCTCGGCACAGATACGCAGTATTTT
TRBJ1-1	TRBV18	NA	16	CASSPPAGGEGTEAFF	TGTGCCAGCTCACCCCCCGCGGGAGGGGAGGGCACTGAAGCTTTCTTT
TRBJ1-5	TRBV10-2	NA	14	CASSENIAGQPQHF	TGCGCCAGCAGTGAGAATATAGCGGGGCAGCCCCAGCATTTT
TRBJ2-7	TRBV18	NA	14	CASSPPGLSYEQYF	TGTGCCAGCTCACCACCGGGACTCTCCTACGAGCAGTACTTC
TRBJ2-6	TRBV7-2	TRBD2	17	CASSLVGGIAGANVLTF	TGTGCCAGCAGCTTAGTGGGAGGGATCGCCGGGGCCAACGTCCTGACTTTC
TRBJ2-2	TRBV5-1	TRBD2	18	CASRAPSGANSNTGELFF	TGCGCCAGCAGGGCACCTAGCGGGGCGAATTCGAACACCGGGGAGCTGTTTTTT
TRBJ1-1	TRBV7-9	NA	15	CASHGHGGEVAEAFF	TGTGCCAGCCACGGGCATGGGGGGGAGGTAGCTGAAGCTTTCTTT
TRBJ2-3	TRBV5-5	NA	12	CASSWGEDTQYF	TGTGCCAGCAGCTGGGGAGAGGATACGCAGTATTTT
TRBJ2-5	TRBV29-1	NA	14	CSVEDWAGWETQYF	TGCAGCGTTGAAGATTGGGCGGGATGGGAGACCCAGTACTTC
TRBJ2-1	TRBV9	NA	14	CASSVEDRGNEQFF	TGTGCCAGCAGCGTAGAAGATAGGGGTAATGAGCAGTTCTTC
TRBJ2-7	TRBV5-6	TRBD1	14	CASTVDRVSYEQYF	TGTGCCAGCACTGTGGACAGGGTTTCCTACGAGCAGTACTTC
TRBJ2-5	TRBV12-5	TRBD2	18	CASGLGVLSGEGLETQYF	TGTGCTAGTGGTTTAGGAGTTCTTTCGGGGGAGGGCCTTGAGACCCAGTACTTC
TRBJ2-7	TRBV6-5	NA	12	CASSPGSYEQYF	TGTGCCAGCAGTCCAGGAAGCTACGAGCAGTACTTC
TRBJ2-5	TRBV6-1	TRBD1	15	CASSPGQAPQETQYF	TGTGCCAGCAGCCCAGGACAGGCACCCCAAGAGACCCAGTACTTC
TRBJ1-1	TRBV12-5	NA	13	CASGLVRPGEAFF	TGTGCTAGTGGTTTAGTCCGCCCGGGGGAAGCTTTCTTT
TRBJ1-1	TRBV30	TRBD1	19	CAWSVLRTGTGKLNTEAFF	TGTGCCTGGAGTGTTCTTAGAACCGGGACAGGGAAATTGAACACTGAAGCTTTCTTT
TRBJ2-7	TRBV7-2	NA	14	CASSLPLGPYEQYF	TGTGCCAGCAGCTTACCCCTAGGCCCCTACGAGCAGTACTTC
TRBJ1-2	TRBV2	NA	14	CASSSGGATNGYTF	TGTGCCAGCAGCTCCGGGGGGGCGACAAATGGCTACACCTTC
TRBJ2-1	TRBV25-1	NA	14	CASSGSRTINEQFF	TGTGCCAGCAGTGGGTCCAGGACTATTAATGAGCAGTTCTTC
TRBJ2-2	TRBV5-1	NA	14	CASSSGNDAGELFF	TGCGCCAGCAGCTCCGGGAACGACGCCGGGGAGCTGTTTTTT
TRBJ1-1	TRBV9	NA	14	CASSPGSRGTEAFF	TGTGCCAGCAGCCCCGGAAGTCGGGGCACTGAAGCTTTCTTT
TRBJ1-6	TRBV14	NA	14	CASSLRTGISPLHF	TGTGCCAGCAGCCTACGAACAGGGATTTCACCCCTCCACTTT
TRBJ2-2	TRBV29-1	NA	14	CSAYIRRGTGELFF	TGCAGCGCATACATCCGGCGGGGCACCGGGGAGCTGTTTTTT
TRBJ1-4	TRBV7-2	NA	14	CASRLQTGSEKLFF	TGTGCCAGCAGGCTACAGACCGGGAGTGAAAAACTGTTTTTT
TRBJ2-1	TRBV18	TRBD2	15	CASSLLAGGPHEQFF	TGTGCCAGCTCACTACTAGCGGGAGGGCCTCATGAGCAGTTCTTC
TRBJ2-7	TRBV5-4	TRBD2	14	CASNEGLAGYEQYF	TGTGCCAGCAACGAGGGACTAGCGGGGTACGAGCAGTACTTC
TRBJ2-3	TRBV10-2	TRBD1	16	CASSEGRGRWRDSSYF	TGCGCCAGCAGTGAGGGCAGGGGGCGCTGGCGGGATTCGTCGTATTTT
TRBJ2-2	TRBV28	NA	14	CASSLLSGFGELFF	TGTGCCAGCAGTTTATTGTCGGGTTTCGGGGAGCTGTTTTTT
TRBJ2-5	TRBV9	TRBD2	16	CASSVEGTSGAGAQYF	TGTGCCAGCAGCGTAGAGGGGACTAGCGGGGCGGGGGCCCAGTACTTC
TRBJ2-1	TRBV5-4	NA	14	CASSQGGSYNEQFF	TGTGCCAGCAGCCAAGGGGGCTCCTACAATGAGCAGTTCTTC
TRBJ2-7	TRBV29-1	TRBD1	14	CSVQPGQGTYEQYF	TGCAGCGTGCAGCCGGGACAGGGTACGTACGAGCAGTACTTC
TRBJ1-5	TRBV28	NA	14	CASSTSRGNQPQHF	TGTGCCAGCAGTACAAGCAGGGGCAATCAGCCCCAGCATTTT